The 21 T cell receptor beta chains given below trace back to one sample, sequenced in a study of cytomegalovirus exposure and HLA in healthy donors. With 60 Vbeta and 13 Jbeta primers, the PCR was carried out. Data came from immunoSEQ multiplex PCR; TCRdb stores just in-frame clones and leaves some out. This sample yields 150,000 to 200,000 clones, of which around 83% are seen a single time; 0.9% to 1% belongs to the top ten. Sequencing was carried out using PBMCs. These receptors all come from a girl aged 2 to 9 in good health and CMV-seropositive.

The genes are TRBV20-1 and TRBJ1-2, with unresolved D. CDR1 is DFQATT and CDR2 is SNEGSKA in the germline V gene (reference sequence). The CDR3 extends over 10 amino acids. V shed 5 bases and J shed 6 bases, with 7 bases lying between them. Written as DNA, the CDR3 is TGCAGTGCTGTTCGGGATGGCTACACCTTC. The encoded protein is CSAVRDGYTF.

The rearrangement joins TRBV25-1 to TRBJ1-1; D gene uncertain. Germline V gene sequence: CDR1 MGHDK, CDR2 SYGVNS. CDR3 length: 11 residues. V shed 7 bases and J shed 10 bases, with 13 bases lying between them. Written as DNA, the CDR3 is TGTGCCAGCATCAGCCCCCGGGGAGCTTTCTTT. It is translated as CASISPRGAFF.

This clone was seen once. This chain's CDR3 is CASSSDRAGNTIYF. Here the CDR3 DNA reads TGTGCCAGCAGCTCGGACAGGGCCGGAAACACCATATATTTT. This chain joins TRBV11-2 and TRBJ1-3; 8 bases line up with TRBD1. The ends lost 4 bases at V and 4 bases at J; junction bases unmatched: 3. The CDR3 sequence is 14 residues long. Per germline, CDR1 SGHAT and CDR2 FQNNGV.

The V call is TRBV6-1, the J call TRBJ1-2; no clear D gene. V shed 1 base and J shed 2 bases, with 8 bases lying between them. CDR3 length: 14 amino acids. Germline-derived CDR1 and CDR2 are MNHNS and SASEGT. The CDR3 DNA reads TGTGCCAGCAGTGAAGTCACATTGAACTATGGCTACACCTTC. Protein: CASSEVTLNYGYTF.

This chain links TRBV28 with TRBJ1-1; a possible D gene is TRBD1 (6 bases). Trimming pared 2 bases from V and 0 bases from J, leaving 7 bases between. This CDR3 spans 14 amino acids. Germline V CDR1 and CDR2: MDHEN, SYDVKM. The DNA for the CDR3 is TGTGCCAGCAGTTTAACAGGGATGAACACTGAAGCTTTCTTT. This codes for CASSLTGMNTEAFF.

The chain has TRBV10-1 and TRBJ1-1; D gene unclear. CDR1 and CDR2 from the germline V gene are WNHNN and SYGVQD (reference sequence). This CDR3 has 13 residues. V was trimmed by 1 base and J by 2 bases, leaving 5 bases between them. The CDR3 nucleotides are TGCGCCAGCAGTGAGTTTGGCAACACTGAAGCTTTCTTT. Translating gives CASSEFGNTEAFF.

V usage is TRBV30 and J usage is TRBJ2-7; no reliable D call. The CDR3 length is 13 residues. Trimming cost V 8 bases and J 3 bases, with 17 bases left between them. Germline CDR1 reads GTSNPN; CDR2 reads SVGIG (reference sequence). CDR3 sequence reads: CAISAGLGYEQYF. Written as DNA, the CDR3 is TGTGCCATCAGTGCTGGGCTGGGCTACGAGCAGTACTTC.

CDR3: CASTTSVNYGYTF. The CDR3 coding sequence is TGTGCCAGCACCACGTCGGTTAACTATGGCTACACCTTC. This chain joins TRBV28 and TRBJ1-2; D remains ambiguous. Germline CDR1 and CDR2: MDHEN and SYDVKM. The CDR3 length is 13 residues. The V end lost 7 bases, the J end lost 1 base, and 10 bases lay between the germline ends.

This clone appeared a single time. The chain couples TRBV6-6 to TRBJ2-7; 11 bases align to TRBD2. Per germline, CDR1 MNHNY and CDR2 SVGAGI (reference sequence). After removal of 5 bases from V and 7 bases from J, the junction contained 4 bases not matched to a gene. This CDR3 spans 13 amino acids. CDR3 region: CASSQGLAAEQYF. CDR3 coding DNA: TGTGCCAGCAGTCAGGGACTAGCGGCTGAGCAGTACTTC.

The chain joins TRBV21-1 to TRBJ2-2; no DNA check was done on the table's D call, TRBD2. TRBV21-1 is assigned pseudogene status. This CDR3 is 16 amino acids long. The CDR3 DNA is TGTGCCAGCAGCAAATGGCGGCGGTTAAGGACCGGGGAGCTGTTTTTT. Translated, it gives CASSKWRRLRTGELFF.

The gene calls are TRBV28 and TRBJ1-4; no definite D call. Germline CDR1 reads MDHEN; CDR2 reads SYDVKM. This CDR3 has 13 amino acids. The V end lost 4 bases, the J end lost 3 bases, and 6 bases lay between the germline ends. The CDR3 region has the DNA TGTGCCAGCAGTTCGGGATCTAATGAAAAACTGTTTTTT. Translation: CASSSGSNEKLFF.

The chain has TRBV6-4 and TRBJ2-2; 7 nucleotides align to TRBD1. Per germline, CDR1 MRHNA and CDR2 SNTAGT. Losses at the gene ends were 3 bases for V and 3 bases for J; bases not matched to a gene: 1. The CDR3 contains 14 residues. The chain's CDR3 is CASSEQGDTGELFF. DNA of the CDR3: TGTGCCAGCAGTGAGCAGGGGGACACCGGGGAGCTGTTTTTT.

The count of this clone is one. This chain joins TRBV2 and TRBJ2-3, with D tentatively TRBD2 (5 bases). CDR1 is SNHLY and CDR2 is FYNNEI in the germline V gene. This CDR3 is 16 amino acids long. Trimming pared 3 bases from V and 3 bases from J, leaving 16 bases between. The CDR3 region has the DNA TGTGCCAGCAGTGAGAGGGCTAGCCCCGGGACAGATACGCAGTATTTT. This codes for CASSERASPGTDTQYF.

Here the CDR3 reads CASSLIQGYTEAFF. The CDR3 nucleotides are TGTGCCAGCAGCTTGATACAGGGCTACACTGAAGCTTTCTTT. V usage is TRBV11-1 and J usage is TRBJ1-1; possibly TRBD1 for D (6 bases). The CDR3 runs 14 residues. Trimming removed 3 bases from V and 3 bases from J, with 11 bases in between. The germline gives CDR1 SGHAT, CDR2 FQDESV (reference sequence).

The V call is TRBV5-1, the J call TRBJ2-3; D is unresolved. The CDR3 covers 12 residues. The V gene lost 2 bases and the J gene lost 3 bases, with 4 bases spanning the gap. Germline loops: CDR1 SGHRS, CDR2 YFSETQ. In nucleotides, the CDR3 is TGCGCCAGCAGCTTTGAGACAGATACGCAGTATTTT. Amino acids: CASSFETDTQYF.

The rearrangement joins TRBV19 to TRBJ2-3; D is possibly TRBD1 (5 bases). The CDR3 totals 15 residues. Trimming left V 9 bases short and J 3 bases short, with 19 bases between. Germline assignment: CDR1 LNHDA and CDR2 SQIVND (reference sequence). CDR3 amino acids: CASKETGPGTDTQYF. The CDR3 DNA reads TGTGCCAGCAAAGAGACCGGACCAGGGACAGATACGCAGTATTTT.

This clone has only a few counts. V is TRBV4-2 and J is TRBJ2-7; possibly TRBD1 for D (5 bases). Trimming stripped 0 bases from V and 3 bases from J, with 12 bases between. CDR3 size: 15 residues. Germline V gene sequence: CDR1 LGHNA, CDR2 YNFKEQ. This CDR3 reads CASSQEGIGVYEQYF. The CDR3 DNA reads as TGTGCCAGCAGCCAAGAAGGTATAGGGGTCTACGAGCAGTACTTC.

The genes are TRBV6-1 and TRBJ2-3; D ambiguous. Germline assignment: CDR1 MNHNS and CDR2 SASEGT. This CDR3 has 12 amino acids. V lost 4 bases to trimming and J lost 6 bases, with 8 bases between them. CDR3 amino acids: CASSVAIDTQYF. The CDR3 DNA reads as TGTGCCAGCAGTGTAGCCATCGATACGCAGTATTTT.

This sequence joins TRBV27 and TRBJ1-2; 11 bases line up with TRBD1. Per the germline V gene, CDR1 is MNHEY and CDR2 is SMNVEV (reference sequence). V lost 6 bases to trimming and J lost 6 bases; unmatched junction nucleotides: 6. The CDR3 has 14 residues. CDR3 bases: TGTGCCAGCAGGACCGGGACAGGGGGTAATGGCTACACCTTC. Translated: CASRTGTGGNGYTF.

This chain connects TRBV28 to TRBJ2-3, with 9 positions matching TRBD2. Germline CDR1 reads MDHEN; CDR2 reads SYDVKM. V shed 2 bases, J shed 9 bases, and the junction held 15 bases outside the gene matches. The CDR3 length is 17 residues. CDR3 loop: CASSLKGLLSGRSTQYF. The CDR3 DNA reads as TGTGCCAGCAGTTTAAAAGGGCTTCTGAGCGGGAGGTCCACGCAGTATTTT.

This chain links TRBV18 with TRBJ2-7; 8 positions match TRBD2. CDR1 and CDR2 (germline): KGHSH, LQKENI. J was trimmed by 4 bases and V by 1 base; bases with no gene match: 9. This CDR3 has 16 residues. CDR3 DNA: TGTGCCAGCTCACCACTGGGAACTAGCGGTAGATACGAGCAGTACTTC. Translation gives CASSPLGTSGRYEQYF.